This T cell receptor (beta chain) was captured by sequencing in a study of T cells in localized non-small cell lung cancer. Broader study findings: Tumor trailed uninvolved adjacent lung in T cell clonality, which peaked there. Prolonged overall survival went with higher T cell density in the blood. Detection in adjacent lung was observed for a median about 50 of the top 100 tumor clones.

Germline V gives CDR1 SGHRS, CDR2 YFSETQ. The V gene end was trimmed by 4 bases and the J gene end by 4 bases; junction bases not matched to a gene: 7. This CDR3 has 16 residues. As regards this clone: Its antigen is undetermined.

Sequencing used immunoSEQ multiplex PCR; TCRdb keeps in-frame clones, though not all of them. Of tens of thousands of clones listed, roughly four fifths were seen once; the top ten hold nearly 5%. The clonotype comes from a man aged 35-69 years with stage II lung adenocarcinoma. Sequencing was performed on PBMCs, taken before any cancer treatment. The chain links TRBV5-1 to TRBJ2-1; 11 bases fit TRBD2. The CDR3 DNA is TGCGCCAGCAGCACTCTCACTAGCGGGGGTTACAATGAGCAGTTCTTC. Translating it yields CASSTLTSGGYNEQFF.